These 5 T cell receptor beta chains were all obtained from the same sample, sequenced in a study of blood T cell repertoires in COVID-19. The data were produced by immunoSEQ multiplex PCR, yet TCRdb's version contains in-frame clones alone and is incomplete. The sample consists of 110,000 to 150,000 clones, 75% to 90% of them appearing once. Material: PBMCs or T cells enriched from blood (not recorded which). The source is a man in his fifties or sixties who had recovered from COVID-19.

This chain links TRBV27 with TRBJ2-1; 11 bases line up with TRBD2. The CDR3 covers 17 residues. The germline gives CDR1 MNHEY, CDR2 SMNVEV (reference sequence). J lost 10 bases, V lost 2 bases, and 13 bases had no gene match. The CDR3 protein is CASSLPSGGLGRGEQFF. CDR3 DNA sequence: TGTGCCAGCAGTTTACCTAGCGGGGGGCTGGGGAGAGGGGAGCAGTTCTTC.

The chain employs TRBV11-2 and TRBJ1-2, with 8 bases that match TRBD1. The V and J ends lost 5 bases and 0 bases, in that order; junction bases with no gene match: 5. The CDR3 consists of 15 residues. Germline V CDR1 and CDR2: SGHAT, FQNNGV. The CDR3 here is CASSPRTGTNYGYTF. CDR3 nucleotide sequence: TGTGCCAGCAGCCCCCGGACAGGGACTAACTATGGCTACACCTTC.

This clone was picked up one time. The chain recombines TRBV10-1 with TRBJ2-1, with 8 bases fitting TRBD2. This CDR3 contains 14 residues. Unmatched junction bases numbered 3, after V lost 4 bases and J lost 4 bases. Germline values: CDR1 WNHNN, CDR2 SYGVQD (reference sequence). CDR3 bases: TGCGCCAGCAGTGCTACTAGCGGATACAATGAGCAGTTCTTC. It yields the protein CASSATSGYNEQFF.

This clone turned up a few times. This rearrangement joins TRBV7-9 to TRBJ2-1, with D possibly matching TRBD1 (5 bases). This CDR3 comprises 15 residues. V lost 2 bases, J lost 0 bases, and 8 bases lay in between. The germline CDR1 and CDR2 sequences are SEHNR and FQNEAQ (reference sequence). The CDR3 protein is CASSLRGSSYNEQFF. DNA for the CDR3: TGTGCCAGCAGCTTAAGGGGCAGCTCCTACAATGAGCAGTTCTTC.

The CDR3 spells CASSQQTGISSYNSPLHF. CDR3 bases: TGTGCCAGCAGCCAACAGACAGGGATTAGCTCCTATAATTCACCCCTCCACTTT. This sequence joins TRBV3-1 (or the pseudogene TRBV3-2) and TRBJ1-6; 7 bases agree with TRBD1. CDR3 size: 18 residues. Trimming took 2 bases from V and 0 from J; bases not matched to a gene: 7. Germline V lookup: CDR1 LGHDT, CDR2 YNNKEL (reference sequence).